The clone carrying this TCR beta chain is a singleton in its sample. As yet, its antigen is unknown. The sample originates from a study of T cell responses to AZD1222 COVID-19 vaccine. Study findings and constraints: White British donors predominated, females outnumbered males, and clonal diversity was possibly underestimated. No repertoire was sampled before or during the peak T cell response, only after it.

From germline, CDR1 is LGHNA and CDR2 YSLEER. V lost 0 bases and J 3 bases, leaving 6 bases between the germline ends. The CDR3 consists of 13 residues. Produced via immunoSEQ multiplex PCR; TCRdb's table is partial and in-frame only. The sample yields 100,000 to 150,000 clones, roughly nine tenths seen once. The source is an adult in good health. The source material was peripheral blood, sampled on day 0 of AZD1222 vaccination. The rearrangement links TRBV4-3 to TRBJ2-7; D is ambiguous. In DNA form, the CDR3 reads TGCGCCAGCAGCCAAGATCGGAGCTACGAGCAGTACTTC. Translating it yields CASSQDRSYEQYF.